This T cell receptor (beta chain) came from a study of shared clonotypes between healthy human individuals. The study, taken as a whole, reports: Blood alone was sampled, and tissue repertoires likely differ.

Comments on this clone: The antigen is unknown.

Clones were sequenced by immunoSEQ multiplex PCR, and TCRdb holds only the in-frame ones, with some missing. The sample contains roughly 500,000 clones, roughly 77% of which appear only once. V trimming: 6 bases; J trimming: 2 bases; junction bases outside the gene matches: 6. Germline V gene lookup returns CDR1 SNHLY and CDR2 FYNNEI. This CDR3 spans 14 amino acids. The sequence derives from a woman aged 40-49 years in good health. Some clones in this sample may be carry-over from other donors' samples. J is TRBJ1-2 and V is TRBV2, with 7 nucleotides matching TRBD1. Sample: PBMCs. CDR3 region: CASRAGTENYGYTF. The CDR3 nucleotides read TGTGCCAGCAGAGCCGGGACAGAAAACTATGGCTACACCTTC.